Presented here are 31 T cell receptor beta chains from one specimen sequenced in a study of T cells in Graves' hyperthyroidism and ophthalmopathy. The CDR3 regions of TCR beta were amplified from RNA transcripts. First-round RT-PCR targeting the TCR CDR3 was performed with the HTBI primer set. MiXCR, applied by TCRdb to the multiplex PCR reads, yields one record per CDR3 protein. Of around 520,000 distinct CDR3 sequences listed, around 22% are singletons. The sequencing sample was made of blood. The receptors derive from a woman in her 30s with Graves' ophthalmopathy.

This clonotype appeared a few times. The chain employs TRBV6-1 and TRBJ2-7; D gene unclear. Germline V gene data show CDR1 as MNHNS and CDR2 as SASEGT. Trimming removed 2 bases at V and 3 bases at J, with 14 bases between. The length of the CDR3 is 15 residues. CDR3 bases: TGTGCCAGCAGTGAAAGTACCGGATTAGTCTACGAGCAGTACTTC. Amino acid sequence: CASSESTGLVYEQYF.

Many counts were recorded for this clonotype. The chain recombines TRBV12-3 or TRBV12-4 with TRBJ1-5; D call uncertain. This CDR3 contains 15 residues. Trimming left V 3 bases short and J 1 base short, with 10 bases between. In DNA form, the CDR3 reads TGTGCCAGCAGTTTTTGGCTGGACAGCAATCAGCCCCAGCATTTT. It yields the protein CASSFWLDSNQPQHF.

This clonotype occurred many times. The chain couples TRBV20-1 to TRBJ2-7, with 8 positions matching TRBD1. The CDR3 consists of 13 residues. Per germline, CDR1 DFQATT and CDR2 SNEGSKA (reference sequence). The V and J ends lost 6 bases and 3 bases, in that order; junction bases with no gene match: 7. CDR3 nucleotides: TGCAGTGCAGGGGGGACAGGTATCTACGAGCAGTACTTC. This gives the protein CSAGGTGIYEQYF.

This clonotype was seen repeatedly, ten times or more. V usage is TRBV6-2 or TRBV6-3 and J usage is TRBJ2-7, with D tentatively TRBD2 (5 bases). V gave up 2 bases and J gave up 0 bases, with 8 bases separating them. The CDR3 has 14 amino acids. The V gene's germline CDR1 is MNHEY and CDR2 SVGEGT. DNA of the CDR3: TGTGCCAGCAGTTACGAGGAGGCCTCCTACGAGCAGTACTTC. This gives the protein CASSYEEASYEQYF.

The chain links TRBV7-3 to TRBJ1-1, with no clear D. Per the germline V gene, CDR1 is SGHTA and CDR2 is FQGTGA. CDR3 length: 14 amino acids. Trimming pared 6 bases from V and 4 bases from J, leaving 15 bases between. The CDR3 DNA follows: TGTGCCAGCAGGCGGGGAGGGTCGAGCACTGAAGCTTTCTTT. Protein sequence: CASRRGGSSTEAFF.

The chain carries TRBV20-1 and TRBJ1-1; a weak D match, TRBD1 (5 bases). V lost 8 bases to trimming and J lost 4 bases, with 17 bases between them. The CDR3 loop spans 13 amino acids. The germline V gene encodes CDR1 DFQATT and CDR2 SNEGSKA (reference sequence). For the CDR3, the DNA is TGCAGTCTCCACTCGGGGGGGAGCACTGAAGCTTTCTTT. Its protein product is CSLHSGGSTEAFF.

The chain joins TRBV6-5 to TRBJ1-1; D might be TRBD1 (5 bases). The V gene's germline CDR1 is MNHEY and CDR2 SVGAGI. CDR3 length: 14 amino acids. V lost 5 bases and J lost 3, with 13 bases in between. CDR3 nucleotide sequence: TGTGCCAGCAGTACTAGCGGGGGGGACACTGAAGCTTTCTTT. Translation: CASSTSGGDTEAFF.

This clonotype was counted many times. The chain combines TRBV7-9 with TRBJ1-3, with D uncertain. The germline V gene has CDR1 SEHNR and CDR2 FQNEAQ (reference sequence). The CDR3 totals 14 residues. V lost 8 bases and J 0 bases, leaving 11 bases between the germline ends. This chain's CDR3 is CASPDGYSGNTIYF. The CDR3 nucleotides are TGTGCCAGCCCCGACGGATACTCTGGAAACACCATATATTTT.

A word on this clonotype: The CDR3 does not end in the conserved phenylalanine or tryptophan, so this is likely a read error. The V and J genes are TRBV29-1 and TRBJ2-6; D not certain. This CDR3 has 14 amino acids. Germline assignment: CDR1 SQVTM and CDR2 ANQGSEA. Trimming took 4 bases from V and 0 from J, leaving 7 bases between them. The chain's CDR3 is CSVGSNSGANVLTS. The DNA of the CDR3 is TGCAGCGTTGGGTCCAACTCTGGGGCCAACGTCCTGACTTCC.

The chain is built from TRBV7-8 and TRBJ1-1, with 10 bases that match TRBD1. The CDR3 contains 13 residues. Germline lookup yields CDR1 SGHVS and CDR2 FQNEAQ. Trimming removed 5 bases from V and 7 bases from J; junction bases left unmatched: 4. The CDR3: CASSAGTGVEAFF. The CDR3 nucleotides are TGTGCCAGCAGCGCCGGGACAGGGGTTGAAGCTTTCTTT.

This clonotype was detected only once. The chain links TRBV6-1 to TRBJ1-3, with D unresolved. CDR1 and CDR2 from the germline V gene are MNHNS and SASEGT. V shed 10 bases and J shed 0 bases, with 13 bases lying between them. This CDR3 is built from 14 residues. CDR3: CATQRIFSGNTIYF. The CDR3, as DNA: TGTGCCACTCAACGGATATTCTCTGGAAACACCATATATTTT.

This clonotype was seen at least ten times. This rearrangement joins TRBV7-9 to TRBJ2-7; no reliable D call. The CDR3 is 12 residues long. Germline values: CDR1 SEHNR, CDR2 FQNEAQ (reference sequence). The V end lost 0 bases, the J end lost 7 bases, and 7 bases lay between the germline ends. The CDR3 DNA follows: TGTGCCAGCAGCTTAGCGGGCATTGAGCAGTACTTC. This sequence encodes CASSLAGIEQYF.

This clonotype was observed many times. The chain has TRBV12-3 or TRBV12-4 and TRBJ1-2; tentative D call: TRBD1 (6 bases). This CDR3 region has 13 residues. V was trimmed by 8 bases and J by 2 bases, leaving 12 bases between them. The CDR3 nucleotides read TGTGCCAGCGGTAAAACAGGGAACTATGGCTACACCTTC. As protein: CASGKTGNYGYTF.

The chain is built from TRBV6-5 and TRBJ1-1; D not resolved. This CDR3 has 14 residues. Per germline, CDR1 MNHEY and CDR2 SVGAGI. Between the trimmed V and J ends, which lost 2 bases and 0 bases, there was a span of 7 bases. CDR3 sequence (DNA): TGTGCCAGCAGTTACGCCGGCATGAACACTGAAGCTTTCTTT. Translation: CASSYAGMNTEAFF.

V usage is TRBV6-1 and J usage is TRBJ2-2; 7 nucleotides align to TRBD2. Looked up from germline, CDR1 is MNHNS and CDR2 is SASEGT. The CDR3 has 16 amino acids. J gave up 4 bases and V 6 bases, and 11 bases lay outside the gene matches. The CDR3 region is CASSQRDYPSTGELFF. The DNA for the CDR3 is TGTGCCAGCAGCCAACGGGACTACCCATCCACCGGGGAGCTGTTTTTT.

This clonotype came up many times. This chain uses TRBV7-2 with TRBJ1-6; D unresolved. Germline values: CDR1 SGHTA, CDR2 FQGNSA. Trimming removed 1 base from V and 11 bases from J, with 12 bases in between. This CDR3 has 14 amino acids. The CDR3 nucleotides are TGTGCCAGCAGCTTAGACGGCAGGCGAACACCCCTCCACTTT. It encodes CASSLDGRRTPLHF.

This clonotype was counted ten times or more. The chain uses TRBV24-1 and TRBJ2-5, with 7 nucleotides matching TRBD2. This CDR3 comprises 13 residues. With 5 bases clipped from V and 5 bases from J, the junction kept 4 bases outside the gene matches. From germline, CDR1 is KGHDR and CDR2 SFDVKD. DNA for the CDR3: TGTGCCACCAGTGCGGGAGGATGGGAGACCCAGTACTTC. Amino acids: CATSAGGWETQYF.

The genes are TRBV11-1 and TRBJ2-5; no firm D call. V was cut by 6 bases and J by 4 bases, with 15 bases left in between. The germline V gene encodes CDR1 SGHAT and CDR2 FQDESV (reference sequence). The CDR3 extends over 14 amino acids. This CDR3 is CASRSQSRRETQYF. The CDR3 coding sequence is TGTGCCAGCAGATCACAATCAAGGCGAGAGACCCAGTACTTC.

The CDR3 DNA reads TGTGCCAGCAGCACGGGACTAGCGGGGCCCGGGGAGCTGTTTTTT. Residues: CASSTGLAGPGELFF. The genes are TRBV6-1 and TRBJ2-2; 13 bases fit TRBD2. The CDR3 length is 15 residues. Germline-derived CDR1 and CDR2 are MNHNS and SASEGT. J lost 6 bases, V lost 6 bases, and 4 bases had no gene match.

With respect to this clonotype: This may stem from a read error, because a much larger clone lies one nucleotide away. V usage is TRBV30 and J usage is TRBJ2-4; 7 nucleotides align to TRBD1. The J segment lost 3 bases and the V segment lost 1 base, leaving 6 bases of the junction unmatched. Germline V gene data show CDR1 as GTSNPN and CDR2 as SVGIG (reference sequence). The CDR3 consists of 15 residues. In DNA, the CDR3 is TGTGCCTGGAGTGAAGTCAGGGGGTTCAAAAACATTCAGTACTTC. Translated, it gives CAWSEVRGFKNIQYF.

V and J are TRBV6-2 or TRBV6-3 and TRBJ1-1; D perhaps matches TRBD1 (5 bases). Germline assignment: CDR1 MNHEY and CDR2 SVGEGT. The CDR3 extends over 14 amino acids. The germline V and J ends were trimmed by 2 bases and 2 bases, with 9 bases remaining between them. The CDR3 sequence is CASSYGRTNTEAFF. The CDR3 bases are TGTGCCAGCAGTTACGGCAGGACAAACACTGAAGCTTTCTTT.

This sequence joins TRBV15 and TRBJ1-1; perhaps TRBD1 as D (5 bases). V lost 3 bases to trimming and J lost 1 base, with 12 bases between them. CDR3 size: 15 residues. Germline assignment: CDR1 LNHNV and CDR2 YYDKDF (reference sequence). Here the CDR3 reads CATSSRQFGNTEAFF. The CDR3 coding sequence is TGTGCCACCAGCAGCCGACAGTTTGGGAACACTGAAGCTTTCTTT.

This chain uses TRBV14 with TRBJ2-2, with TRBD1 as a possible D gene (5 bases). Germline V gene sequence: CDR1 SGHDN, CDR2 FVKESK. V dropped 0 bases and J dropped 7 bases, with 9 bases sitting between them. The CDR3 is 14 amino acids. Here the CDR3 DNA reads TGTGCCAGCAGCCAAGAAAGGGGTGTCGGGGAGCTGTTTTTT. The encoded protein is CASSQERGVGELFF. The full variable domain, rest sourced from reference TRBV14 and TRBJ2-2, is EAGVTQFPSHSVIEKGQTVTLRCDPISGHDNLYWYRRVMGKEIKFLLHFVKESKQDESGMPNNRFLAERTGGTYSTLKVQPAELEDSGVYFCASSQERGVGELFFGEGSRLTVL.

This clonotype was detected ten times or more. In nucleotides, the CDR3 is TGTGCCAGCAGCTTAGGCAGGGAGCGAGGCTACACCTTC. It yields the protein CASSLGRERGYTF. The V gene is TRBV7-2, the J gene TRBJ1-2, with D perhaps TRBD1 (5 bases). This CDR3 has 13 amino acids. V was shortened by 1 base and J by 8 bases, with 11 bases between the two germline ends. CDR1 and CDR2 from the germline V gene are SGHTA and FQGNSA.

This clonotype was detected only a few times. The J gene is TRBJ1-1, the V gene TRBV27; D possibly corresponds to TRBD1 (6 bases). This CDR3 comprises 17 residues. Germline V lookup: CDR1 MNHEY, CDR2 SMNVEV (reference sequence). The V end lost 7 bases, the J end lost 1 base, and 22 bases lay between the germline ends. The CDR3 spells CASTKRGGLGRNTEAFF. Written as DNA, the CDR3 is TGTGCCAGCACTAAGAGAGGGGGGCTCGGCCGGAACACTGAAGCTTTCTTT.

The CDR3, as DNA: TGTGCCAGCAGGGAGTCAACAGGGAACACCGGGGAGCTGTTTTTT. Translating gives CASRESTGNTGELFF. The J gene is TRBJ2-2, the V gene TRBV9, with D perhaps TRBD1 (5 bases). CDR3 length: 15 residues. Looked up from germline, CDR1 is SGDLS and CDR2 is YYNGEE. Trimming removed 5 bases from V and 1 base from J, with 12 bases in between.

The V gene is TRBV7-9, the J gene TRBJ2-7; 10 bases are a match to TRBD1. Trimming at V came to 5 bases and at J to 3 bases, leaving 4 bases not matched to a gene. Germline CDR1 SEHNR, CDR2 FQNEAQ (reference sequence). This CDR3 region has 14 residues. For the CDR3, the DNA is TGTGCCAGCAGCGAGAGGACAGGGGGCTACGAGCAGTACTTC. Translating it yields CASSERTGGYEQYF.

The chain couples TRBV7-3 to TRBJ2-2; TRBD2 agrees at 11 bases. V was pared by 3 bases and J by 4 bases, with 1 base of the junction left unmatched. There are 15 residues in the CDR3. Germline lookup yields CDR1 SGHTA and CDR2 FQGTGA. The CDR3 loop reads CASSLTSGATGELFF. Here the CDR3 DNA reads TGTGCCAGCAGCTTGACTAGCGGGGCCACCGGGGAGCTGTTTTTT.

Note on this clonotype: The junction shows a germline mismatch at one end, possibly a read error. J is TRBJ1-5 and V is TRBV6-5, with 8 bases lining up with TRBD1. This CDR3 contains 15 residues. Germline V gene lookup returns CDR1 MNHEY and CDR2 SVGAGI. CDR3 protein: CASSFLSGGNQPRHF. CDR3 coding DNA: TGTGCCAGCAGTTTTCTTTCAGGGGGCAATCAGCCCCGGCATTTT.

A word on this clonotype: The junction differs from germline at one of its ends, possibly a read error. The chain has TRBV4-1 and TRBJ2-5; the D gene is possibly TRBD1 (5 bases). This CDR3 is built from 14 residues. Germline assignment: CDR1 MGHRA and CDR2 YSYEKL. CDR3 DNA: TGCGCCAGCAGCCAAGCTTCAGGGTGGCAGACCAAGTACTTC. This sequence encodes CASSQASGWQTKYF.

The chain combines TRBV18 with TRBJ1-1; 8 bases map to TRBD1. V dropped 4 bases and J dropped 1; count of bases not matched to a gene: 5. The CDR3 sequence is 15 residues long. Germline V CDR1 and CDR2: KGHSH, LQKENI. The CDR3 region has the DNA TGTGCCAGCTCACGACGGACAGGGAAGAACACTGAAGCTTTCTTT. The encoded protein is CASSRRTGKNTEAFF.